A single sample is the source of the 9 T cell receptor beta chains below, sequenced in a study of blood T cell repertoires in COVID-19. TCRdb's copy holds only in-frame clones and misses some; the assay was immunoSEQ multiplex PCR. The sample gives fewer than 500,000 clones, 70% to 90% of which show up once; under 2% is in the top ten. The source material was PBMCs or T cells enriched from blood (not recorded which). The source is a young woman with acute COVID-19.

V and J are TRBV6-1 and TRBJ1-5; weak D call: TRBD1 (5 bases). The germline V gene has CDR1 MNHNS and CDR2 SASEGT. CDR3 size: 15 residues. Trimming removed 1 base at V and 2 bases at J, with 9 bases between. CDR3 coding DNA: TGTGCCAGCAGTGAAGTCAGGGCCCGCAATCAGCCCCAGCATTTT. Its protein is CASSEVRARNQPQHF.

The J gene is TRBJ2-7, the V gene TRBV7-2, with 11 bases fitting TRBD2. The CDR3 length is 16 residues. The germline gives CDR1 SGHTA, CDR2 FQGNSA. The ends lost 3 bases at V and 5 bases at J; junction bases unmatched: 9. The CDR3 loop is CASSFRLAGGVDEQYF. The CDR3 DNA is TGTGCCAGCAGCTTTCGTTTAGCGGGAGGGGTGGACGAGCAGTACTTC.

This chain joins TRBV6-2 or TRBV6-3 and TRBJ1-1; D is undetermined. CDR1 and CDR2 (germline): MNHEY, SVGEGT. V was clipped by 6 bases and J by 4 bases, with 9 bases between them. There are 12 residues in the CDR3. CDR3: CASSSVLTEAFF. CDR3 bases: TGTGCCAGCAGCTCAGTGCTCACTGAAGCTTTCTTT.

The rearrangement uses TRBV30 and TRBJ2-2, with TRBD2 identical over 7 bases. CDR1 is GTSNPN, CDR2 SVGIG, per germline (reference sequence). This CDR3 is built from 15 residues. With 2 bases clipped from V and 5 bases from J, the junction kept 8 bases outside the gene matches. This CDR3 is CAWSLGTTRTGELFF. The DNA for the CDR3 is TGTGCCTGGAGTTTGGGGACTACTAGGACCGGGGAGCTGTTTTTT.

The chain is built from TRBV7-9 and TRBJ1-6; TRBD1 is a possible D gene (5 bases). The CDR3 extends over 16 amino acids. Trimming took 4 bases from V and 8 from J, leaving 18 bases between them. Germline-derived CDR1 and CDR2 are SEHNR and FQNEAQ (reference sequence). The CDR3 DNA reads as TGTGCCAGCAGCTCAAGGAACGGGGGTAGGGATTCACCCCTCCACTTT. It is translated as CASSSRNGGRDSPLHF.

The chain recombines TRBV5-6 with TRBJ2-7; maybe TRBD2 (6 bases). Trimming took off 2 bases at V and 2 bases at J, with 8 bases between the two ends. The CDR3 runs 13 residues. The germline V gene has CDR1 SGHDT and CDR2 YYEEEE. CDR3 DNA sequence: TGTGCCAGCAGCTTTAGCGGCCCCTACGAGCAGTACTTC. Translated, it gives CASSFSGPYEQYF.

This clone was seen more than once but under ten times. The chain has TRBV19 and TRBJ2-1; 11 bases are a match to TRBD2. This CDR3 region has 16 residues. Trimming at V came to 7 bases and at J to 5 bases, leaving 10 bases not matched to a gene. Germline CDR1 and CDR2: LNHDA and SQIVND (reference sequence). Here the CDR3 reads CASTDRLAGGNNEQFF. Here the CDR3 DNA reads TGTGCCAGTACCGATAGGTTAGCGGGAGGGAACAATGAGCAGTTCTTC.

This chain connects TRBV5-1 to TRBJ1-1; tentative D call: TRBD1 (5 bases). Germline V gene data show CDR1 as SGHRS and CDR2 as YFSETQ. The CDR3 extends over 14 amino acids. Trimming stripped 4 bases from V and 3 bases from J, with 13 bases between. The CDR3 region is CASSPEGLDTEAFF. CDR3 nucleotide sequence: TGCGCCAGCAGCCCGGAGGGGCTTGACACTGAAGCTTTCTTT.

The rearrangement uses TRBV30 and TRBJ1-5, with a tentative D call TRBD1 (5 bases). Trimming removed 0 bases from V and 7 bases from J, with 16 bases in between. The CDR3 has 15 amino acids. In germline, CDR1 is GTSNPN, CDR2 SVGIG (reference sequence). In DNA form, the CDR3 reads TGTGCCTGGAGTGTAAGCGGCGGGGGTCAACAGCCCCAGCATTTT. Its protein product is CAWSVSGGGQQPQHF.